This T cell receptor beta chain stems from a study of blood T cell repertoires in COVID-19. Study-level information: Samples of COVID-19 (acute and convalescent) were obtained from the United States, Italy and Spain.

Some clones are missing from TCRdb's copy, which holds only in-frame ones; the method was immunoSEQ multiplex PCR. Among 85,000 to 100,000 clones listed, about three quarters were seen once. The CDR3 totals 14 residues. Germline V gives CDR1 MGHRA, CDR2 YSYEKL. V was shortened by 0 bases and J by 8 bases, with 13 bases between the two germline ends. The receptor was isolated from a man in his forties or fifties who had recovered from COVID-19. Sequencing input: peripheral blood. The J gene is TRBJ1-1, the V gene TRBV4-1; D is undetermined. The CDR3 region is CASSQDRHTLEAFF. In nucleotides, the CDR3 is TGCGCCAGCAGCCAAGATCGACACACCCTCGAAGCTTTCTTT.